At least ten counts were recorded for the clone carrying this TCR beta chain. What it recognizes is unknown. This CDR3 is 12 amino acids long. V was clipped by 5 bases and J by 5 bases, with 7 bases between them. Germline values: CDR1 SGHTA, CDR2 FQGNSA. These data originate in a study of T-cell memory formation after mild COVID-19. Study details: Clusters were largely donor specific.

Study findings and constraints: The main location of contracting CD4+ clones was CM and EM, and that of contracting CD8+ clones was EMRA. The finding that pre-infection memory included some responding clones suggested that cross-reactive memory joined.

Using its own MiXCR run on the 5' RACE reads, TCRdb lists one record per CDR3 protein. The table includes a few hundred thousand distinct CDR3 sequences, approximately 15% detected once. This chain joins TRBV7-2 and TRBJ2-1; D gene unclear. The sample taken for sequencing was PBMCs or a T cell subset sorted from them (not recorded which). The receptor's source is a man aged 18 to 30 who had mild COVID-19 (a few samples of this study predate the infection). Cell type and time point are not known. For the CDR3, the DNA is TGTGCCAGCAGCACCTATAACAATGAGCAGTTCTTC. Residues: CASSTYNNEQFF.